The 6 T cell receptor beta chains below were found in one sample sequenced in a study of OX40 agonist ivuxolimab in advanced cancers. Method: immunoSEQ multiplex PCR; TCRdb's copy keeps in-frame clones and lacks some. The repertoire includes fewer than 80,000 clones, 89% of them detected once, and around 3.6% sits in the top ten. This specimen was CD4+ or CD8+ T cells sorted from blood, taken in a trial of the OX40 agonist ivuxolimab. The receptor set was obtained from an adult with an advanced solid tumor such as melanoma, head and neck, liver or kidney cancer.

The genes are TRBV19 and TRBJ2-1; D is possibly TRBD1 (6 bases). From germline, CDR1 is LNHDA and CDR2 SQIVND (reference sequence). The V and J ends lost 3 bases and 0 bases respectively, with 9 bases between them. This CDR3 is 15 amino acids long. The CDR3 DNA follows: TGTGCCAGTAGTATCCCGGGACACTCCTACAATGAGCAGTTCTTC. The encoded protein is CASSIPGHSYNEQFF.

The V and J genes are TRBV30 and TRBJ2-7, with D perhaps matching TRBD1 (5 bases). CDR1 is GTSNPN, CDR2 SVGIG, per germline (reference sequence). Trimming cost V 8 bases and J 4 bases, with 15 bases left between them. This CDR3 is 12 amino acids long. CDR3 sequence reads: CAGLRGRYEQYF. CDR3 nucleotide sequence: TGTGCCGGCCTTAGGGGCCGATACGAGCAGTACTTC.

This chain connects TRBV10-3 to TRBJ2-3; TRBD2 matches at 9 bases. The CDR3 has 15 amino acids. V trimming: 0 bases; J trimming: 4 bases; junction bases outside the gene matches: 2. Germline V gene data show CDR1 as ENHRY and CDR2 as SYGVKD. CDR3 region: CAISESSGSADTQYF. DNA of the CDR3: TGTGCCATCAGTGAGTCTAGCGGGAGCGCAGATACGCAGTATTTT.

This clone occurred once. The chain employs TRBV5-1 and TRBJ1-1, with D possibly TRBD1 on 6 matching bases. CDR3 length equals 13 residues. Trimming left V 4 bases short and J 10 bases short, with 17 bases between. Germline lookup yields CDR1 SGHRS and CDR2 YFSETQ. The CDR3 is CASSPGGGPVAFF. The CDR3 DNA reads as TGCGCCAGCAGCCCGGGCGGGGGCCCCGTAGCTTTCTTT. Complete variable domain (other parts from reference TRBV5-1 and TRBJ1-1): KAGVTQTPRYLIKTRGQQVTLSCSPISGHRSVSWYQQTPGQGLQFLFEYFSETQRNKGNFPGRFSGRQFSNSRSEMNVSTLELGDSALYLCASSPGGGPVAFFGQGTRLTVV.

V is TRBV29-1 and J is TRBJ1-3; the D is unclear. The V end lost 5 bases, the J end lost 0 bases, and 5 bases lay between the germline ends. The CDR3 length is 12 residues. Germline V CDR1 and CDR2: SQVTM, ANQGSEA. This CDR3 is CSVSHSGNTIYF. The CDR3 DNA follows: TGCAGCGTTTCCCACTCTGGAAACACCATATATTTT.

V is TRBV11-2 and J is TRBJ1-3; D remains unclear. V shed 5 bases and J shed 0 bases, with 2 bases lying between them. Germline loops: CDR1 SGHAT, CDR2 FQNNGV. This CDR3 spans 12 amino acids. CDR3 sequence: CASSLSGNTIYF. CDR3 coding DNA: TGTGCCAGCAGCCTCTCTGGAAACACCATATATTTT.